These T cell receptor beta chains were read from a single sample in a study of cytomegalovirus exposure and HLA in healthy donors. This table comes from immunoSEQ multiplex PCR, and its TCRdb copy is limited to in-frame clones, with some not included. The table records about 170,000 clones, around 83% of them present only once. Sample: PBMCs. The origin of the receptors is a girl aged 2 to 10 in good health and CMV-seropositive. The CDR3 runs from the conserved cysteine through the conserved F or W. D genes are given only for firm matches. Size tells how often a clone was seen (once, few, many) or the class of an expanded clone, and some rows leave it out.

abundance,v_gene,d_gene,j_gene,CDR3nt,CDR3aa
NA,TRBV30,TRBD2,TRBJ2-7,TGTGCCTGTTTCCCTAGCGGGAGAGCGTGGGAGCAGTACTTC,CACFPSGRAWEQYF
NA,TRBV30,NA,TRBJ2-1,TGTGCCTGGAAGTACGGGACTCTTGGCTATGAGCAGTTCTTC,CAWKYGTLGYEQFF
NA,TRBV30,TRBD1,TRBJ2-7,TGTGCCTGGGAGGACAGGGGGCCCTACGAGCAGTACTTC,CAWEDRGPYEQYF
NA,TRBV2,TRBD2,TRBJ2-5,TGTGCCACCCCTAGCGGGAGGGGTTTAGAGACCCAGTACTTC,CATPSGRGLETQYF
few,TRBV4-2,NA,TRBJ2-3,TGTGCCAGCAGCCAAGCGCCGCGGTCTAGCACAGATACGCAGTATTTT,CASSQAPRSSTDTQYF
NA,TRBV5-1,TRBD1,TRBJ2-1,TGCGCCAGCAGCTACCCGGGACAGGGGTCCTACAATGAGCAGTTCTTC,CASSYPGQGSYNEQFF
NA,TRBV5-1,NA,TRBJ2-4,TGCGCCAGCAGCCCAGTCCCCAGGAGGGCCAAAAACATTCAGTACTTC,CASSPVPRRAKNIQYF
NA,TRBV6-5,NA,TRBJ1-1,TGTGCCAGCAGTTACAGCGTCGGAACTGAAGCTTTCTTT,CASSYSVGTEAFF
NA,TRBV30,NA,TRBJ1-4,TGTGCCTGGATTCCCCGTGCAACTAATGAAAAACTGTTTTTT,CAWIPRATNEKLFF
NA,TRBV5-5,NA,TRBJ2-3,TGTGCCAGCAGCCTTGAAAAACCTAGGCTCACAGATACGCAGTATTTT,CASSLEKPRLTDTQYF
once,TRBV6-6,NA,TRBJ2-2,TGTGCCACCAGACTAGGGGGAACCGGGGAGCTGTTTTTT,CATRLGGTGELFF
NA,TRBV7-3,NA,TRBJ2-2,TGTGCCAGCAGCTTAAGGGCAACTCACACCGGGGAGCTGTTTTTT,CASSLRATHTGELFF
NA,TRBV5-4,NA,TRBJ2-4,TGTGCCAGCAGCCGGGAGAGGGGCCGGTTGAACATTCAGTACTTC,CASSRERGRLNIQYF
NA,TRBV27,TRBD1,TRBJ1-2,TGTGCCAGCAGTTTAGACAGGGTGGTGCATGGCTACACCTTC,CASSLDRVVHGYTF
NA,TRBV2,NA,TRBJ1-5,TGTGCCAGCAGTGGCGATCACGGGCCCCAGCATTTT,CASSGDHGPQHF
NA,TRBV7-8,TRBD1,TRBJ2-2,TGTGCCAGCAGCCCCCGGACAGGGGCGAACACCGGGGAGCTGTTTTTT,CASSPRTGANTGELFF
once,TRBV30,NA,TRBJ1-4,TGTGCCTGGATTGGAAAGGACAGATTTAATGAAAAACTGTTTTTT,CAWIGKDRFNEKLFF
NA,TRBV13,NA,TRBJ2-5,TGTGCCAGCACGGATCGTGGGGACACCCAAGAGACCCAGTACTTC,CASTDRGDTQETQYF
NA,TRBV27,NA,TRBJ2-7,TGTGCCAGCAGTTTACTAGGTGGGTTCTACGAGCAGTACTTC,CASSLLGGFYEQYF
NA,TRBV29-1,NA,TRBJ2-7,TGCAGCGTGGTACCCTGGCGTACAGGGTTGGAGGACGAGCAGTACTTC,CSVVPWRTGLEDEQYF
few,TRBV27,NA,TRBJ1-6,TGTGCCAGCACTCCCTTCACAGGGCCGAGCTCCTATAATTCACCCCTCCACTTT,CASTPFTGPSSYNSPLHF
once,TRBV19,TRBD1,TRBJ1-5,TGTGCCAGTAGTGTGGACAGGGCGAATCAGCCCCAGCATTTT,CASSVDRANQPQHF
NA,TRBV2,TRBD1,TRBJ2-3,TGTGCCGATGGACAGGCTAGCACAGATACGCAGTATTTT,CADGQASTDTQYF
NA,TRBV6-5,TRBD2,TRBJ2-5,TGTGCCAGCAGTTCCCGTGGGACTAGACTGGAAGAGACCCAGTACTTC,CASSSRGTRLEETQYF
NA,TRBV6-1,TRBD1,TRBJ1-1,TGTGCCAGCGGAGGGGGCAGGGGTGAAGCTTTCTTT,CASGGGRGEAFF
NA,TRBV29-1,TRBD2,TRBJ2-7,TGCAGCGTTGTAGGCGGGAGGGCCAGGTACGAGCAGTACTTC,CSVVGGRARYEQYF
NA,TRBV25-1,NA,TRBJ1-4,TGTGCCAGCAGTGAACATACAGGGAGAGGAAAACTGTTTTTT,CASSEHTGRGKLFF
NA,TRBV5-1,NA,TRBJ2-7,TGCGCCAGCAGCTTGGTATATTCCTACGAGCAGTACTTC,CASSLVYSYEQYF
NA,TRBV5-1,NA,TRBJ2-7,TGCGCCAGCAGCTCAGTTTTGACAGCATACGAGCAGTACTTC,CASSSVLTAYEQYF